These 20 T cell receptor beta chains originate from one sample sequenced in a study of cytomegalovirus exposure and HLA in healthy donors. Both 60 Vbeta primers and 13 Jbeta primers went into the PCR. The assay was immunoSEQ multiplex PCR, and TCRdb's table has in-frame clones only and misses some. This sample has 130,000 to 150,000 clones, with roughly 79% found just once. Sequenced material: PBMCs. Receptor source: a male donor in good health and CMV-seronegative.

The rearrangement joins TRBV2 to TRBJ1-1; the match to TRBD1 covers 7 bases. Germline-derived CDR1 and CDR2 are SNHLY and FYNNEI. This CDR3 spans 14 amino acids. V shed 6 bases and J 1 base; nucleotides not matched to a gene: 5. The CDR3 loop reads CASSRTGENTEAFF. The CDR3, as DNA: TGTGCCAGCAGCAGGACAGGCGAGAACACTGAAGCTTTCTTT.

V usage is TRBV7-2 and J usage is TRBJ2-7; 9 bases line up with TRBD1. Germline V gives CDR1 SGHTA, CDR2 FQGNSA. CDR3 length: 16 amino acids. V lost 3 bases to trimming and J lost 2 bases; unmatched junction nucleotides: 8. The CDR3 nucleotides read TGTGCCAGCAGCTTGGGACAGGGAAGCAAGACCTACGAGCAGTACTTC. Protein sequence: CASSLGQGSKTYEQYF.

The chain links TRBV29-1 to TRBJ2-7; D perhaps matches TRBD2 (5 bases). The CDR3 length is 14 residues. CDR1 is SQVTM and CDR2 is ANQGSEA in the germline V gene. Trimming left V 7 bases short and J 2 bases short, with 18 bases between. CDR3 DNA sequence: TGCAGCGCCGGTGGGTGGAGGCCGACCTACGAGCAGTACTTC. It is translated as CSAGGWRPTYEQYF.

This chain uses TRBV18 with TRBJ1-5, with D uncertain. This CDR3 has 13 amino acids. The V end lost 2 bases, the J end lost 5 bases, and 7 bases lay between the germline ends. Germline V gives CDR1 KGHSH, CDR2 LQKENI. CDR3 residues: CASSPYRDQPQHF. CDR3 in DNA: TGTGCCAGCTCACCATACCGGGATCAGCCCCAGCATTTT.

CDR3 in DNA: TGCAGCGTTCGTGAGTACCAAGAGACCCAGTACTTC. Its translation: CSVREYQETQYF. V gene TRBV29-1 combines with J gene TRBJ2-5; no definite D call. CDR3 size: 12 residues. Per the germline V gene, CDR1 is SQVTM and CDR2 is ANQGSEA. Trimming left V 5 bases short and J 0 bases short, with 7 bases between.

CDR3 sequence: CASSVSGVAYGYTF. Written as DNA, the CDR3 is TGTGCCAGCAGCGTATCAGGTGTGGCCTATGGCTACACCTTC. This rearrangement joins TRBV9 to TRBJ1-2; D unresolved. This CDR3 is built from 14 residues. V was pared by 1 base and J by 4 bases, with 11 bases between. Germline V lookup: CDR1 SGDLS, CDR2 YYNGEE.

In nucleotides, the CDR3 is TGTGCCAGCAGCACCACAGGGATCGGGGCCAACGTCCTGACTTTC. It yields the protein CASSTTGIGANVLTF. The chain uses TRBV9 and TRBJ2-6, with D tentatively TRBD1 (6 bases). V was shortened by 4 bases and J by 4 bases, with 12 bases between the two germline ends. The CDR3 is made up of 15 amino acids. Germline values: CDR1 SGDLS, CDR2 YYNGEE.

This clone was detected only a few times. This chain links TRBV6-6 with TRBJ2-7; 8 bases agree with TRBD2. Germline CDR1 MNHNY, CDR2 SVGAGI (reference sequence). V lost 5 bases and J lost 5; bases outside the gene matches: 11. The CDR3 is 15 amino acids. Here the CDR3 reads CASSQNTGTRDEQYF. The DNA for the CDR3 is TGTGCCAGCAGTCAAAACACCGGGACTAGAGACGAGCAGTACTTC.

The chain is built from TRBV15 and TRBJ2-6, with TRBD1 identical over 7 bases. The germline V gene encodes CDR1 LNHNV and CDR2 YYDKDF (reference sequence). The CDR3 sequence is 17 residues long. Germline trimming cut 1 base from V and 0 bases from J; bases unmatched to any gene: 3. CDR3 amino acids: CATSRGDRVSGANVLTF. The DNA for the CDR3 is TGTGCCACCAGCAGAGGAGACAGGGTCTCTGGGGCCAACGTCCTGACTTTC.

The chain is built from TRBV19 and TRBJ2-1; TRBD1 matches 7 bases. The length of the CDR3 is 15 residues. Germline V gene data show CDR1 as LNHDA and CDR2 as SQIVND (reference sequence). The trim removed 3 bases at V and 4 bases at J, leaving 6 bases unmatched. CDR3 amino acids: CASSIRQGRYNEQFF. In DNA form, the CDR3 reads TGTGCCAGTAGTATTAGACAGGGAAGGTACAATGAGCAGTTCTTC.

V and J are TRBV11-2 and TRBJ2-7; TRBD2 matches 13 bases. Germline trimming cut 5 bases from V and 5 bases from J; bases unmatched to any gene: 6. The length of the CDR3 is 15 residues. Germline V gene lookup returns CDR1 SGHAT and CDR2 FQNNGV. This chain's CDR3 is CASSPGLAGYDEQYF. CDR3 coding DNA: TGTGCCAGCAGCCCGGGACTAGCGGGATATGACGAGCAGTACTTC.

V usage is TRBV6-1 and J usage is TRBJ2-1; 10 bases fit TRBD2. CDR3 length equals 15 residues. Germline lookup yields CDR1 MNHNS and CDR2 SASEGT. V was clipped by 2 bases and J by 7 bases; unmatched bases: 5. Here the CDR3 DNA reads TGTGCCAGCAGTGAAATAGCGGGGGGTAAGAATGAGCAGTTCTTC. Translated, it gives CASSEIAGGKNEQFF.

The rearrangement uses TRBV4-3 and TRBJ2-1; D remains ambiguous. Trimming took off 1 base at V and 9 bases at J, with 16 bases between the two ends. The CDR3 consists of 15 residues. Germline lookup yields CDR1 LGHNA and CDR2 YSLEER. The CDR3 reads CASSQVVNLQLEQFF. CDR3 sequence (DNA): TGCGCCAGCAGCCAAGTGGTCAACCTACAGCTTGAGCAGTTCTTC.

This clone appeared many times. The chain links TRBV4-1 to TRBJ1-1; TRBD1 agrees at 7 bases. The CDR3 length is 17 residues. Germline V gene lookup returns CDR1 MGHRA and CDR2 YSYEKL. J was trimmed by 0 bases and V by 3 bases; bases with no gene match: 10. The DNA for the CDR3 is TGCGCCAGCAGCCATAATCTAAAACAGGGGATGAACACTGAAGCTTTCTTT. Residues: CASSHNLKQGMNTEAFF.

The genes are TRBV6-5 and TRBJ1-1; D may be TRBD1 (6 bases). This CDR3 contains 14 residues. V was cut by 6 bases and J by 1 base, with 12 bases left in between. From germline, CDR1 is MNHEY and CDR2 SVGAGI. The DNA of the CDR3 is TGTGCCAGCAGGCAGGGGATGGCGAACACTGAAGCTTTCTTT. The encoded protein is CASRQGMANTEAFF.

The gene calls are TRBV2 and TRBJ2-2, with 9 bases identical to TRBD1. CDR1 is SNHLY and CDR2 is FYNNEI in the germline V gene. CDR3 size: 15 residues. Losses at the gene ends were 6 bases for V and 2 bases for J; bases not matched to a gene: 4. CDR3 nucleotides: TGTGCCAGCAGGGGGACAGGGAGTAACACCGGGGAGCTGTTTTTT. Its translation is CASRGTGSNTGELFF. Using reference TRBV2 and TRBJ2-2 for the parts outside the CDR3, the full variable domain is EPEVTQTPSHQVTQMGQEVILRCVPISNHLYFYWYRQILGQKVEFLVSFYNNEISEKSEIFDDQFSVERPDGSNFTLKIRSTKLEDSAMYFCASRGTGSNTGELFFGEGSRLTVL.

The chain is built from TRBV7-2 and TRBJ2-3, with 11 bases fitting TRBD2. V dropped 5 bases and J dropped 6; count of bases not matched to a gene: 16. The germline gives CDR1 SGHTA, CDR2 FQGNSA. The CDR3 length is 18 residues. The CDR3 coding sequence is TGTGCCAGCAGCCCCCAGCGGCTAGCGGGAGGTGGGAGGGATACGCAGTATTTT. It encodes CASSPQRLAGGGRDTQYF.

This clone was found a few times. The rearrangement joins TRBV7-8 to TRBJ2-1; 10 nucleotides match TRBD2. Germline CDR1 is SGHVS and CDR2 is FQNEAQ. The CDR3 totals 12 residues. V shed 6 bases and J 8 bases; nucleotides not matched to a gene: 1. CDR3 sequence (DNA): TGTGCCAGCAGTGGGACTAGCGATGAGCAGTTCTTC. Encoded protein: CASSGTSDEQFF. Complete variable domain (other parts from reference TRBV7-8 and TRBJ2-1): GAGVSQSPRYKVAKRGQDVALRCDPISGHVSLFWYQQALGQGPEFLTYFQNEAQLDKSGLPSDRFFAERPEGSVSTLKIQRTQQEDSAVYLCASSGTSDEQFFGPGTRLTVL.

The rearrangement joins TRBV10-3 to TRBJ2-1, with 9 nucleotides matching TRBD1. The CDR3 runs to 13 residues. Germline V gives CDR1 ENHRY, CDR2 SYGVKD. With V trimmed by 6 bases and J by 9 bases, 6 bases remained unmatched. The chain's CDR3 is CAISLQGAGEQFF. The DNA of the CDR3 is TGTGCCATCAGCTTACAGGGGGCGGGTGAGCAGTTCTTC.

V usage is TRBV5-4 and J usage is TRBJ2-2; TRBD2 matches at 8 bases. J lost 2 bases, V lost 1 base, and 4 bases had no gene match. CDR3 length equals 16 residues. Germline V gene data show CDR1 as SGHNT and CDR2 as YYREEE (reference sequence). CDR3 bases: TGTGCCAGCAGCTTGAGTAGCGGGACAAACACCGGGGAGCTGTTTTTT. Translated, it gives CASSLSSGTNTGELFF.